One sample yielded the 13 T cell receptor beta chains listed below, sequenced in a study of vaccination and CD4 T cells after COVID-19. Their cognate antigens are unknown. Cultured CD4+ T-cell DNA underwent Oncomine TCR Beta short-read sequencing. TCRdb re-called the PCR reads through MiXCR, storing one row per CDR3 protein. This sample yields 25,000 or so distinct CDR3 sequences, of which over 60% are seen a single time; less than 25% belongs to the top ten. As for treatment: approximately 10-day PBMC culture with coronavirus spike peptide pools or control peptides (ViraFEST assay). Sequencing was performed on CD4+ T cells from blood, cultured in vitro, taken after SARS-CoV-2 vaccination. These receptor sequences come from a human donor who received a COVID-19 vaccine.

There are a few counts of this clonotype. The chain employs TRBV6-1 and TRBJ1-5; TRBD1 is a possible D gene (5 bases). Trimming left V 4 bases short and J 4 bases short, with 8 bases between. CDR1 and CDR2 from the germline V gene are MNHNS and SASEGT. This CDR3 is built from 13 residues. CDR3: CASSGGTNQPQHF. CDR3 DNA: TGTGCCAGCAGTGGAGGGACGAATCAGCCCCAGCATTTT.

The CDR3 region is CASSQGPTDTQYF. The CDR3, as DNA: TGCGCCAGCAGCCAAGGTCCCACAGATACGCAGTATTTT. This chain uses TRBV4-1 with TRBJ2-3; D gene uncertain. The germline CDR1 and CDR2 sequences are MGHRA and YSYEKL. Deletions cut 1 base from V and 2 bases from J, with 4 bases between. There are 13 residues in the CDR3.

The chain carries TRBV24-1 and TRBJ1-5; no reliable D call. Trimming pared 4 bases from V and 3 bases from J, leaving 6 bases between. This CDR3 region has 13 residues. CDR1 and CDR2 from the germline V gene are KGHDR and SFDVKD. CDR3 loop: CATSDRTNQPQHF. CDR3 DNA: TGTGCCACCAGTGACAGGACCAATCAGCCCCAGCATTTT.

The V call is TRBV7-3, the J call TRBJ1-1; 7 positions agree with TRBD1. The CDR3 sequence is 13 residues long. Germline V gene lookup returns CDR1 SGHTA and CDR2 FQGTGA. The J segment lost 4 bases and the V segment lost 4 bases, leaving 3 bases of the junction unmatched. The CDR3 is CASSYTGATEAFF. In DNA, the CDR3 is TGTGCCAGCAGCTACACAGGGGCCACTGAAGCTTTCTTT. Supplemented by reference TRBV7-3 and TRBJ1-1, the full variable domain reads GAGVSQTPSNKVTEKGKYVELRCDPISGHTALYWYRQSLGQGPEFLIYFQGTGAADDSGLPNDRFFAVRPEGSVSTLKIQRTERGDSAVYLCASSYTGATEAFFGQGTRLTVV.

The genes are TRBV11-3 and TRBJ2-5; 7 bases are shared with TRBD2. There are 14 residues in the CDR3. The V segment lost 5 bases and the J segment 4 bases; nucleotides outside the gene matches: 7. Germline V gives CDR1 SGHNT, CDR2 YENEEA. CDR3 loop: CASSPRLASETQYF. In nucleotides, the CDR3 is TGTGCCAGCAGCCCACGACTAGCATCAGAGACCCAGTACTTC.

Written as DNA, the CDR3 is TGTGCCAGCAGGGTCAATACAGGTTCCGTGATTGAAGCTTTCTTT. Residues: CASRVNTGSVIEAFF. The chain joins TRBV7-2 to TRBJ1-1; D might be TRBD1 (5 bases). V was shortened by 6 bases and J by 7 bases, with 21 bases between the two germline ends. CDR3 length: 15 residues. The V gene's germline CDR1 is SGHTA and CDR2 FQGNSA.

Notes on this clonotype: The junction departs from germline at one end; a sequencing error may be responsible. The CDR3 region is CASSLSATRTDTQYF. In DNA form, the CDR3 reads TGCGCCAGCAGCTTATCGGCAACCCGCACAGATACGCAGTATTTT. The gene calls are TRBV7-9 and TRBJ2-3; D gene ambiguous. The CDR3 runs to 15 residues. Germline CDR1 SEHNR, CDR2 FQNEAQ (reference sequence).

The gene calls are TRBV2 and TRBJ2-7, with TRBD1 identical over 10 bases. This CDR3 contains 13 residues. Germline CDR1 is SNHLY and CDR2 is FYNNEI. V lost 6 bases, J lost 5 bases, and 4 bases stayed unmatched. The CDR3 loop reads CASRDRGYDEQYF. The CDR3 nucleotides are TGTGCCAGCAGGGACAGGGGGTACGACGAGCAGTACTTC.

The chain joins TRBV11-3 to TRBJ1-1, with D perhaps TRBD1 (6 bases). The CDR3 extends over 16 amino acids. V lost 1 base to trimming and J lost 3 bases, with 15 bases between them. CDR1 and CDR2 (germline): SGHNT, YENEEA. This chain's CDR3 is CASSLGRGAGDTEAFF. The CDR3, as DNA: TGTGCCAGCAGCTTAGGTCGGGGGGCTGGGGACACTGAAGCTTTCTTT.

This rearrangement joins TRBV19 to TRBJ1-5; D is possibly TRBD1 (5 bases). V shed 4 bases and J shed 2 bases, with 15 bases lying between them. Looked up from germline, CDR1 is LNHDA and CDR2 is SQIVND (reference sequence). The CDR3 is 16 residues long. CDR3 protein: CASSRGPMAGNQPQHF. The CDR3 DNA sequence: TGTGCCAGTAGTAGGGGCCCAATGGCGGGCAATCAGCCCCAGCATTTT. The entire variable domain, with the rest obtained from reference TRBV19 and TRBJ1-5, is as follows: DGGITQSPKYLFRKEGQNVTLSCEQNLNHDAMYWYRQDPGQGLRLIYYSQIVNDFQKGDIAEGYSVSREKKESFPLTVTSAQKNPTAFYLCASSRGPMAGNQPQHFGDGTRLSIL.

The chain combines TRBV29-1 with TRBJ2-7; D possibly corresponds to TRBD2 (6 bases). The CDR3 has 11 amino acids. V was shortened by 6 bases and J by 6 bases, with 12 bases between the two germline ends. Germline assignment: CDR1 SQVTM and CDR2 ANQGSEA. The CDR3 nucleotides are TGCAGCGTCGGAGGGGAGGCCGAGCAGTACTTC. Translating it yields CSVGGEAEQYF.

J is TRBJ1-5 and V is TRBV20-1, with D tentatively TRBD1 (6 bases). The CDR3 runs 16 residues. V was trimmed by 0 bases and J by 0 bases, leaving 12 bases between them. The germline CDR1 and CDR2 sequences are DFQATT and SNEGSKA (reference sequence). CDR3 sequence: CSARDDRFDSNQPQHF. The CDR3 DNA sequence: TGCAGTGCTAGAGATGACAGGTTCGATAGCAATCAGCCCCAGCATTTT.

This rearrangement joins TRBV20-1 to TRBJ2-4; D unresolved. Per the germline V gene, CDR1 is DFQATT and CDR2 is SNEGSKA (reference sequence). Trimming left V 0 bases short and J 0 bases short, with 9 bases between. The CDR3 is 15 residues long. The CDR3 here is CSARDYGGAKNIQYF. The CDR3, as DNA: TGCAGTGCTAGAGATTATGGCGGAGCCAAAAACATTCAGTACTTC.